This entry describes one TCR beta chain. As originally analysed: Reference gene primers were amplified, and this amplification served to estimate nucleated cell counts. Produced via immunoSEQ multiplex PCR; TCRdb's table is partial and in-frame only. V, J and clone size are those of that table, while D and trimming were read from the DNA. The sample has 14,000 to 15,000 clones, around 87% seen once. This sample is part of a study of blood T cell repertoires in COVID-19. Study details: Material from acute and convalescent COVID-19 was sourced from the United States, Italy and Spain.

Trimming removed 4 bases from V and 7 bases from J; junction bases left unmatched: 5. Looked up from germline, CDR1 is LGHDT and CDR2 is YNNKEL (reference sequence). The CDR3 consists of 15 residues. The chain is built from TRBV3-1 (or the pseudogene TRBV3-2) and TRBJ2-2, with 11 bases identical to TRBD2. The TCR sequence derives from a human donor in a cohort sampled during active COVID-19. The sequenced material came from peripheral blood. CDR3 nucleotide sequence: TGTGCCAGCAGCCTTCCGGGACTAGCGGACGGGGAGCTGTTTTTT. Its translation is CASSLPGLADGELFF.